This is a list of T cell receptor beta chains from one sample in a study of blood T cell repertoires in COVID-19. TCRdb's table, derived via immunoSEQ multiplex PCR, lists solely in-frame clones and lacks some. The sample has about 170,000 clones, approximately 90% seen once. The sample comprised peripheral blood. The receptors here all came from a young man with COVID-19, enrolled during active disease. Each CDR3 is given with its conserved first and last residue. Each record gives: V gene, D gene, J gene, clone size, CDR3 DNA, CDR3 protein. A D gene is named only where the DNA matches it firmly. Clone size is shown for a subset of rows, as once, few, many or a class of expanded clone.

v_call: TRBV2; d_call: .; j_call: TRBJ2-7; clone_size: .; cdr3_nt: TGTGCCAGCAGGGGCGGGACCTACGAGCAGTACTTC; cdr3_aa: CASRGGTYEQYF
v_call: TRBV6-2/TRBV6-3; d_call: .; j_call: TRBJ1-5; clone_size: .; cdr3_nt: TGTGCCAGCAGCAAGGGGTACAATCAGCCCCAGCATTTT; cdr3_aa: CASSKGYNQPQHF
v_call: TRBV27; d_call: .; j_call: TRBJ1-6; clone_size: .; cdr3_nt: TGTGCCAGCAGTTTATTCCCAGGGATCTCCTATAATTCACCCCTCCACTTT; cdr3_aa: CASSLFPGISYNSPLHF
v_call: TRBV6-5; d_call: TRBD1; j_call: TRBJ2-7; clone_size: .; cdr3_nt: TGTGCCAGCTTGGGGACAGTGGCCAGGAACGAGCAGTACTTC; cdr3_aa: CASLGTVARNEQYF
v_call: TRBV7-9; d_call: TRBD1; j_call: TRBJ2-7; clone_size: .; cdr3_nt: TGTGCCAGCGTGGGGACAGCCTACGAGCAGTACTTC; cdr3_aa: CASVGTAYEQYF
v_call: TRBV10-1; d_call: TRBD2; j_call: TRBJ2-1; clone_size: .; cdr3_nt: TGCGCCAGCAGTGACTTAGGACTAGCGGGCAAAAGCTCCTACAATGAGCAGTTCTTC; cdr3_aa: CASSDLGLAGKSSYNEQFF
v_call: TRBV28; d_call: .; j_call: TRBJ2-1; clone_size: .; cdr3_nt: TGTGCCAGCAGTTTACGGGGGTCCTACAATGAGCAGTTCTTC; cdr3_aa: CASSLRGSYNEQFF
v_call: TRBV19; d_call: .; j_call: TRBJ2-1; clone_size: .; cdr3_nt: TGTGCCAGTAGTATCAGAAACTCCTACAATGAGCAGTTCTTC; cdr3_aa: CASSIRNSYNEQFF
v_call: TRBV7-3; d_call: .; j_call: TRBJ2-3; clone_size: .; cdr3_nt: TGTGCCAGCAGCTTAAGTCTAGTCCCAGATACGCAGTATTTT; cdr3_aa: CASSLSLVPDTQYF
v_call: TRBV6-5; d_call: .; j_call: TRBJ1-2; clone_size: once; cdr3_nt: TGTGCCAGCAGCCTCCTGACAGGAAACTATGGCTACACCTTC; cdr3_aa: CASSLLTGNYGYTF
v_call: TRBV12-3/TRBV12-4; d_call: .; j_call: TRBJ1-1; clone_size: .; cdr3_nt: TGTGCCAGCAGCCCGACAGCCTTCACTGAAGCTTTCTTT; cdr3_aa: CASSPTAFTEAFF
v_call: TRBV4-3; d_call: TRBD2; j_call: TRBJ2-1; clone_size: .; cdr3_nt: TGCGCCAGCAGCCCAAGTCCTAGCGGGAGTCCCTACAATGAGCAGTTCTTC; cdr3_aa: CASSPSPSGSPYNEQFF
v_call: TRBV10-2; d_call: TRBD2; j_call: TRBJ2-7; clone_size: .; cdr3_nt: TGCGCCAGCCGGAGGGCTAGCGGGAACTACGAGCAGTACTTC; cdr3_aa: CASRRASGNYEQYF
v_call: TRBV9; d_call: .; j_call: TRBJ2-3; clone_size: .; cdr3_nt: TGTGCCAGCAGCGTAGGGGCCTCAGCTTCAGATACGCAGTATTTT; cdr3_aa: CASSVGASASDTQYF
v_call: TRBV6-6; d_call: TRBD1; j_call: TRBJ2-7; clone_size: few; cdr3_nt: TGTGCCAGCAGCTTCGAACAGGGGGGGCAGTACTTC; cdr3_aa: CASSFEQGGQYF
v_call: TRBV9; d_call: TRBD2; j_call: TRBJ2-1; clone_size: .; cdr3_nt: TGTGCCAGCAGCGTAGCCCGGACTAGCGGACTCAATGAGCAGTTCTTC; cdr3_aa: CASSVARTSGLNEQFF
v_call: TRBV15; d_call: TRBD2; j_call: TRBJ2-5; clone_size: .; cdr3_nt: TGTGCCACCAGCAACCGGGGACTAGCGGGACCTCAAGAGACCCAGTACTTC; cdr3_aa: CATSNRGLAGPQETQYF
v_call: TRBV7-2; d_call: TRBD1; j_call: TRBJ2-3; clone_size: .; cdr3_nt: TGTGCCAGCACTACAGGGGGCGAGGCAGATACGCAGTATTTT; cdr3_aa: CASTTGGEADTQYF
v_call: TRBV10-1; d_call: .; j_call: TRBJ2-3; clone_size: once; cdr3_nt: TGCGCCAGCAGTGAGTCGACAAAAGCGGCCACAGATACGCAGTATTTT; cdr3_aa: CASSESTKAATDTQYF
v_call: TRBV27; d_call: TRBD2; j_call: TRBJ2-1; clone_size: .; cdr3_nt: TGTGCCAGCAGTTTATGGCTAGCGGGAGCCGCTGAGCAGTTCTTC; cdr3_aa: CASSLWLAGAAEQFF
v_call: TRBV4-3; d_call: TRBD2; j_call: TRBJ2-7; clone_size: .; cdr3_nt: TGCGCCAGCAGCCTTGGGACTAGCGGGAGAAACGAGCAGTACTTC; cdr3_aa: CASSLGTSGRNEQYF
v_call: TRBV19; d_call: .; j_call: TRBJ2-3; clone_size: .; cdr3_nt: TGTGCCAGTAGTGTTGGACAGAGCACAGATACGCAGTATTTT; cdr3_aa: CASSVGQSTDTQYF
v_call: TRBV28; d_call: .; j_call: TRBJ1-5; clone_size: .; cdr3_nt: TGTGCCAGCAGTTTGAGCTTAGGCAATCAGCCCCAGCATTTT; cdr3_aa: CASSLSLGNQPQHF
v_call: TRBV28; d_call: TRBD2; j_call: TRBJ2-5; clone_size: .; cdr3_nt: TGTGCCAGCACCCGGACTAGCGGCCAAGAGACCCAGTACTTC; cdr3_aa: CASTRTSGQETQYF
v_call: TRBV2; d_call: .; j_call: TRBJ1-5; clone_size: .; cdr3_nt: TGTGCCAGCAGTGGGAGCAGCTTTAATCAGCCCCAGCATTTT; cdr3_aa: CASSGSSFNQPQHF
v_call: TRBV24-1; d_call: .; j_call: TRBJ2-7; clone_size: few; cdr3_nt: TGTGCCACCACGAAGGGGGAGGGATACGAGCAGTACTTC; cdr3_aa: CATTKGEGYEQYF
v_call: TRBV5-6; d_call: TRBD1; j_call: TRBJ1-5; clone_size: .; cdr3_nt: TGTGCCAGCAGCCCACAGGGGCAAGGCAATCAGCCCCAGCATTTT; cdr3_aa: CASSPQGQGNQPQHF
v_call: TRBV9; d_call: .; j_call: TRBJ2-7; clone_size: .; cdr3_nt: TGTGCCAGCAACCCCGGGACACCATCCTACGAGCAGTACTTC; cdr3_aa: CASNPGTPSYEQYF
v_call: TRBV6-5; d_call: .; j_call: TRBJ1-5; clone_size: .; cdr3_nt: TGTGCCAGCAGTCTGGGAGCTAATCAGCCCCAGCATTTT; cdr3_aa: CASSLGANQPQHF
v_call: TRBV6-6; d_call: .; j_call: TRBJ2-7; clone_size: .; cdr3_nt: TGTGCCAGCAGTCCTACAGGGCCCGAGCAGTACTTC; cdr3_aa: CASSPTGPEQYF
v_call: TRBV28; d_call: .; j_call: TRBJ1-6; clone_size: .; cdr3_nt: TGTGCCAGCAGTATCCCAGGGGTGGCATTAGCATATTCACCCCTCCACTTT; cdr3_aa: CASSIPGVALAYSPLHF
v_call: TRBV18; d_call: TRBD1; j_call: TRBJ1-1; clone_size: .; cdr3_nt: TGTGCCAGCTCCCGGGGACAGCAGAACACTGAAGCTTTCTTT; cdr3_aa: CASSRGQQNTEAFF
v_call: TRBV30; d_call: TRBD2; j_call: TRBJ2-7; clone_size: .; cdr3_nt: TGTGCCTGGAGCGGGGTGGGGAAGGTAGCGGGAAGGTACGAGCAGTACTTC; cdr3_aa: CAWSGVGKVAGRYEQYF
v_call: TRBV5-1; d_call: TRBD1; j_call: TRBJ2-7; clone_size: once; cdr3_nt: TGCGCCAGCAGCTTGGCTATAGGACAGGGGCCCTCCTACGAGCAGTACTTC; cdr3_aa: CASSLAIGQGPSYEQYF
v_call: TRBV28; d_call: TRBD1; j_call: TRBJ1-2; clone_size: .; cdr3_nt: TGTGCCAGCATCAAGACAGGGAATGGCTACACCTTC; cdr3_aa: CASIKTGNGYTF
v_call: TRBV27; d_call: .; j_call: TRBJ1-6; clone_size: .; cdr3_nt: TGTGCCAGCAGAGCCCGGAGCTCCTATAATTCACCCCTCCACTTT; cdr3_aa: CASRARSSYNSPLHF
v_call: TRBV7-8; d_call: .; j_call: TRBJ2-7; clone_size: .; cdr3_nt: TGTGCCAGCAGCCCAAGGACTAACAGTTACGAGCAGTACTTC; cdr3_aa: CASSPRTNSYEQYF
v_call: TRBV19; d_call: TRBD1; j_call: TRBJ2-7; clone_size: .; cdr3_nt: TGTGCCAGTAGTCACCCGGGACAGGGAAGATACGAGCAGTACTTC; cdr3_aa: CASSHPGQGRYEQYF
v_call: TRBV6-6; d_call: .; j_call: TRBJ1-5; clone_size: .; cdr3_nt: TGTGCCAGCAGTTACTCGGGAGATGCCCAGCCCCAGCATTTT; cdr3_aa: CASSYSGDAQPQHF
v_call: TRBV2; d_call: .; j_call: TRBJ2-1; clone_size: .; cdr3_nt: TGTGCCAGCAGTGAAAGGAGGGTCCCTACGTTCTTC; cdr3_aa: CASSERRVPTFF
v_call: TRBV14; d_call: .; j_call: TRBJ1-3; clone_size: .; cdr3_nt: TGTGCCAGCAGCCCAATAGGACAGTACCTTGGAAACACCATATATTTT; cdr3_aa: CASSPIGQYLGNTIYF
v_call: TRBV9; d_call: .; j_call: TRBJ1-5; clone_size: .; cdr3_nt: TGTGCCAGCAGCGTAGAAGGCGCCGGGAATCAGCCCCAGCATTTT; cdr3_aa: CASSVEGAGNQPQHF
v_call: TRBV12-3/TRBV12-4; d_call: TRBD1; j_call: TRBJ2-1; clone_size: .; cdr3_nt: TGTGCCAGCAGCCAAGATACAGGGGTTCAGTTCTTC; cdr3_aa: CASSQDTGVQFF
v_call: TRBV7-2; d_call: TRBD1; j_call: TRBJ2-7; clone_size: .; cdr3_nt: TGTGCCAGCAGCCTCAGGGGGCTCGCCTACGAGCAGTACTTC; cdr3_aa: CASSLRGLAYEQYF
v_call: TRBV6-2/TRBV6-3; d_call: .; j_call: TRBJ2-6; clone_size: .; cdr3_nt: TGTGCCAGCAGTTACTCTAGTAGCGTGTCTGGGGCCAACGTCCTGACTTTC; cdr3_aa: CASSYSSSVSGANVLTF
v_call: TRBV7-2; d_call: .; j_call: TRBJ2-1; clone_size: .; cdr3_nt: TGTGCCAGCAGCCCTACAGGGAACCCCTACAATGAGCAGTTCTTC; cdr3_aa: CASSPTGNPYNEQFF
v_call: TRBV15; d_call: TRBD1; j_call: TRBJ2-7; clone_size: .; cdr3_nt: TGTGCCACCAGCAGTCCCAGGACAGGGTTGGCCTACGAGCAGTACTTC; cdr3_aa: CATSSPRTGLAYEQYF
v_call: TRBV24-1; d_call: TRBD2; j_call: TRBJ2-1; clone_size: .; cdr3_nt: TGTGCCACCAGTGATCGGACTAGGTACAATGAGCAGTTCTTC; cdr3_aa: CATSDRTRYNEQFF
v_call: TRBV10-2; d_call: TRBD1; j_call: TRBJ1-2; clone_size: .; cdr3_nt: TGCGCCAGCATGCCGGGACAGGGGGGACTAGGGCGGCCGGCGCAGTTC; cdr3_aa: CASMPGQGGLGRPAQF
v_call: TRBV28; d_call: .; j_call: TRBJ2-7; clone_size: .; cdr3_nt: TGTGCCAGCAGCCTAGTCCCCGGGTCGGGGCAGTACTTC; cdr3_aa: CASSLVPGSGQYF
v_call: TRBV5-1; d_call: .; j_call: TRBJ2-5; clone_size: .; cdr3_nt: TGCGCCAGCAGCTTCGGAGCTAGGGAGACCCAGTACTTC; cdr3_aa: CASSFGARETQYF
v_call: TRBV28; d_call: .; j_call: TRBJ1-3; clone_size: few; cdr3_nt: TGTGCCAGCAGTCCCGGACTCAGAGGAAACACCATATATTTT; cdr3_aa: CASSPGLRGNTIYF
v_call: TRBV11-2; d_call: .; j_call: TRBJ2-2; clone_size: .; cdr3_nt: TGTGCCAGCAGCTTCGGAGGGAGAACCGGGGAGCTGTTTTTT; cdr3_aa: CASSFGGRTGELFF
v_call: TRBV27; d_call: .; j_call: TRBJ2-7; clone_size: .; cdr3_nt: TGTGCCAGCAGTTTATACAATTTCGGACAGTCGATGCACTACGAGCAGTACTTC; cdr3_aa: CASSLYNFGQSMHYEQYF